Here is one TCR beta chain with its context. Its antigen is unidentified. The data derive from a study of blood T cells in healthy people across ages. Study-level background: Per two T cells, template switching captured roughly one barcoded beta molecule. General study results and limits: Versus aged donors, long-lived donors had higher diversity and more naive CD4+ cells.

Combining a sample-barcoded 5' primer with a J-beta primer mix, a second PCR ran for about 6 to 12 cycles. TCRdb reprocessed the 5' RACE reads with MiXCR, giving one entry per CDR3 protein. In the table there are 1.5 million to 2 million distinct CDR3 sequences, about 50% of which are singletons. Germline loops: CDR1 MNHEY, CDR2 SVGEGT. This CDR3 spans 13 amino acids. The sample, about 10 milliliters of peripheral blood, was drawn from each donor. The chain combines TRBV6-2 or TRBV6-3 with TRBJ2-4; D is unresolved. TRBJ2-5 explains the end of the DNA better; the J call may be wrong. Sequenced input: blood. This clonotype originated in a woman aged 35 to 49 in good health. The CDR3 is CASRPDGLETQYF. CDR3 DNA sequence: TGTGCCAGCAGACCCGACGGCCTAGAGACCCAGTACTTC.